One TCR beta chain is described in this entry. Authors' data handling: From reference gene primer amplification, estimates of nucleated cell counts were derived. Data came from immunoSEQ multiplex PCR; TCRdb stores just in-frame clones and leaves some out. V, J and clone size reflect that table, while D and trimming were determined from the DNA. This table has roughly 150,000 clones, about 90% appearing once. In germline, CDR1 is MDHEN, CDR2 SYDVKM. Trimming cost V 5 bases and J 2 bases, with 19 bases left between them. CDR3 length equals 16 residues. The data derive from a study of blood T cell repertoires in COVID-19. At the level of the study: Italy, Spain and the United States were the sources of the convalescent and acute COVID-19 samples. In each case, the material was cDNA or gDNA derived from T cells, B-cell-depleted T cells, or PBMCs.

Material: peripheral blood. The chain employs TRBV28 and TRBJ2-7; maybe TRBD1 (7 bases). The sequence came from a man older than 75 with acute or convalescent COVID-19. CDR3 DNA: TGTGCCAGCAGTCTCAGGAGGGGGCGCTTCGCCTACGAGCAGTACTTC. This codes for CASSLRRGRFAYEQYF.